The 17 T cell receptor beta chains below come from one sample, sequenced in a study of T cell responses to AZD1222 COVID-19 vaccine. TCRdb keeps only in-frame clones here, not all; method: immunoSEQ multiplex PCR. The data hold around 120,000 clones, with about 93% observed a single time. The input for sequencing was peripheral blood, taken 28 days after the second AZD1222 dose. The receptors stem from an adult who received the AZD1222 COVID-19 vaccine.

The chain joins TRBV4-1 to TRBJ2-1, with D unresolved. V lost 2 bases and J 8 bases, leaving 22 bases between the germline ends. The CDR3 runs to 17 residues. CDR1 and CDR2 (germline): MGHRA, YSYEKL. The CDR3: CASSQTPSGPQVHEQFF. DNA for the CDR3: TGCGCCAGCAGCCAAACTCCCTCCGGACCCCAAGTCCATGAGCAGTTCTTC.

The chain couples TRBV4-3 to TRBJ2-2; D tentatively reads TRBD1 or TRBD2 (6 bases each). CDR1 is LGHNA, CDR2 YSLEER, per germline. The CDR3 sequence is 18 residues long. V shed 3 bases and J shed 0 bases, with 17 bases lying between them. DNA of the CDR3: TGCGCCAGCAGCCACACCCTAGGAGGGGGACCGAACACCGGGGAGCTGTTTTTT. It specifies CASSHTLGGGPNTGELFF.

The rearrangement joins TRBV11-2 to TRBJ2-1; D is uncertain. Looked up from germline, CDR1 is SGHAT and CDR2 is FQNNGV. Between the trimmed V and J ends, which lost 1 base and 6 bases, there was a span of 4 bases. This CDR3 is 12 amino acids long. CDR3 sequence reads: CASSLGPNEQFF. As DNA, the CDR3 is TGTGCCAGCAGCTTAGGTCCCAATGAGCAGTTCTTC.

The rearrangement joins TRBV19 to TRBJ2-1; D might be TRBD1 or TRBD2, each matching 5 bases. The CDR3 runs 14 residues. Germline V gene sequence: CDR1 LNHDA, CDR2 SQIVND (reference sequence). Trimming shortened V by 3 bases and J by 8 bases, and 14 bases separated the two germline ends. CDR3 protein: CASSIGAPYDEQFF. CDR3 coding DNA: TGTGCCAGTAGTATCGGGGCCCCCTATGATGAGCAGTTCTTC.

The chain joins TRBV19 to TRBJ1-1; tentative D call: TRBD1 (5 bases). The length of the CDR3 is 15 residues. V lost 5 bases, J lost 4 bases, and 17 bases lay in between. Germline lookup yields CDR1 LNHDA and CDR2 SQIVND (reference sequence). The CDR3 protein is CASSFQGRASTEAFF. The DNA for the CDR3 is TGTGCCAGTAGTTTTCAGGGTCGTGCGAGCACTGAAGCTTTCTTT.

The chain joins TRBV15 to TRBJ2-1; a possible D gene is TRBD1 (5 bases). The CDR3 runs to 14 residues. The V gene's germline CDR1 is LNHNV and CDR2 YYDKDF (reference sequence). Trimming cost V 1 base and J 7 bases, with 11 bases left between them. The CDR3 nucleotides read TGTGCCACCAGCAGAGCTAGTGGGGCGAATGAGCAGTTCTTC. Translated: CATSRASGANEQFF.

This clone was counted once. This CDR3 is CASSQGLNEKLFF. The CDR3 region has the DNA TGTGCCAGCAGCCAAGGGCTTAATGAAAAACTGTTTTTT. The gene calls are TRBV3-1 (or the pseudogene TRBV3-2) and TRBJ1-4; no firm D call. Germline V CDR1 and CDR2: LGHDT, YNNKEL (reference sequence). The CDR3 loop spans 13 amino acids. Deletions cut 1 base from V and 4 bases from J, with 4 bases between.

The V call is TRBV6-5, the J call TRBJ1-3; D is unresolved. CDR1 and CDR2 (germline): MNHEY, SVGAGI. This CDR3 has 14 residues. Trimming removed 8 bases from V and 0 bases from J, with 11 bases in between. CDR3 nucleotides: TGTGCCAGCGGGTCCCTTAGCTCTGGAAACACCATATATTTT. It specifies CASGSLSSGNTIYF.

The chain combines TRBV19 with TRBJ1-2; 8 nucleotides agree with TRBD1. Germline loops: CDR1 LNHDA, CDR2 SQIVND (reference sequence). This CDR3 region has 15 residues. Trimming at V came to 5 bases and at J to 8 bases, leaving 13 bases not matched to a gene. The CDR3 spells CASSPRAGGGRGYTF. CDR3 sequence (DNA): TGTGCCAGTAGTCCGCGAGCAGGGGGCGGTAGGGGCTACACCTTC.

The V gene is TRBV10-3, the J gene TRBJ2-2, with a tentative D call TRBD1 (6 bases). Germline V gives CDR1 ENHRY, CDR2 SYGVKD. Trimming removed 10 bases at V and 6 bases at J, with 12 bases between. This CDR3 has 12 residues. CDR3 DNA: TGTGCCACCAGACAGGCAGCCGGGGAGCTGTTTTTT. Protein: CATRQAAGELFF.

For the CDR3, the DNA is TGCGCCAGCAGCCTTGAACCGACAGATACGCAGTATTTT. Its translation: CASSLEPTDTQYF. J is TRBJ2-3 and V is TRBV5-1; D is ambiguous. CDR3 length: 13 residues. The V end lost 4 bases, the J end lost 3 bases, and 9 bases lay between the germline ends. Germline values: CDR1 SGHRS, CDR2 YFSETQ.

The sample holds a few counts of this clone. The rearrangement joins TRBV19 to TRBJ1-3; D gene ambiguous. Germline loops: CDR1 LNHDA, CDR2 SQIVND (reference sequence). Between the trimmed V and J ends, which lost 4 bases and 3 bases, there was a span of 13 bases. The CDR3 has 15 residues. The CDR3 loop reads CASSTPMGLGNTIYF. The CDR3 DNA reads as TGTGCCAGTAGTACCCCCATGGGTCTTGGAAACACCATATATTTT.

CDR3 sequence (DNA): TGTGCCAGCAGCTTAGGGGGACAGGGCTACACAGATACGCAGTATTTT. Amino acid sequence: CASSLGGQGYTDTQYF. This chain links TRBV13 with TRBJ2-3; 9 bases fit TRBD1. Trimming took 0 bases from V and 2 from J; bases not matched to a gene: 3. CDR1 and CDR2 (germline): PRHDT, FYEKMQ (reference sequence). CDR3 size: 16 residues.

The J gene is TRBJ2-3, the V gene TRBV3-1 (or the pseudogene TRBV3-2); 8 nucleotides agree with TRBD2. This CDR3 spans 15 amino acids. Germline V gene data show CDR1 as LGHDT and CDR2 as YNNKEL (reference sequence). The V gene end was trimmed by 4 bases and the J gene end by 3 bases; junction bases not matched to a gene: 6. Here the CDR3 DNA reads TGTGCCAGCAGCCCCGCCGGGGGGGCAACAGATACGCAGTATTTT. Translating it yields CASSPAGGATDTQYF.

In DNA, the CDR3 is TGTGCCAGCAGTCCACACAGGGGGAACACTGAAGCTTTCTTT. This encodes CASSPHRGNTEAFF. The chain uses TRBV6-2 or TRBV6-3 and TRBJ1-1; 7 nucleotides align to TRBD1. J lost 1 base, V lost 5 bases, and 4 bases had no gene match. Germline loops: CDR1 MNHEY, CDR2 SVGEGT. This CDR3 region has 14 residues.

V usage is TRBV18 and J usage is TRBJ2-3; 7 bases agree with TRBD2. CDR3 length equals 15 residues. CDR1 and CDR2 (germline): KGHSH, LQKENI. Unmatched junction bases numbered 10, after V lost 5 bases and J lost 5 bases. The CDR3 sequence: CASSAGVGFEDTQYF. The CDR3 bases are TGTGCCAGCTCAGCGGGAGTAGGTTTCGAAGATACGCAGTATTTT.

V gene TRBV7-2 combines with J gene TRBJ1-2; D is unresolved. V shed 2 bases and J shed 7 bases, with 11 bases lying between them. The germline V gene encodes CDR1 SGHTA and CDR2 FQGNSA. The CDR3 runs 13 residues. Here the CDR3 reads CASSLNLEGGYTF. In nucleotides, the CDR3 is TGTGCCAGCAGCTTAAACCTCGAGGGTGGCTACACCTTC.